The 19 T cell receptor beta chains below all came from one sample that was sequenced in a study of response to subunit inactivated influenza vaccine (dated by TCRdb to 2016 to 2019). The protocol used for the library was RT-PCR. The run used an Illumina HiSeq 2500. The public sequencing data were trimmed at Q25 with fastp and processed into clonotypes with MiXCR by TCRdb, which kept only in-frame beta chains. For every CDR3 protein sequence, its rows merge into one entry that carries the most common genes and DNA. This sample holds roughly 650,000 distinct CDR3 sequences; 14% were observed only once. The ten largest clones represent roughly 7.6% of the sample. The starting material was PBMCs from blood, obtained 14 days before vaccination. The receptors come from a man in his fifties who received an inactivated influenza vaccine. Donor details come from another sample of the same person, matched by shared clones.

The CDR3 spells CATSGGGGNTEAFF. CDR3 in DNA: TGTGCCACCAGTGGTGGTGGGGGGAACACTGAAGCTTTCTTT. The chain has TRBV24-1 and TRBJ1-1; possible D gene TRBD1, 5 bases. Germline CDR1 and CDR2: KGHDR and SFDVKD. This CDR3 spans 14 amino acids. Trimming cost V 5 bases and J 1 base, with 10 bases left between them.

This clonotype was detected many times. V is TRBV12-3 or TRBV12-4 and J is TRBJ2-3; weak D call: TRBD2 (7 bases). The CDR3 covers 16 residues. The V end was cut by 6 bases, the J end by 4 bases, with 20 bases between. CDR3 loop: CASSPDRGAGSDTQYF. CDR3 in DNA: TGTGCCAGCAGCCCAGACCGGGGGGCGGGATCAGATACGCAGTATTTT.

The CDR3 region is CASRHTRGGEEQYF. The DNA for the CDR3 is TGTGCCAGCAGACATACGAGAGGAGGGGAAGAGCAGTACTTC. This chain links TRBV28 with TRBJ2-7, with D possibly being TRBD2 (6 bases). The CDR3 extends over 14 amino acids. Trimming cost V 6 bases and J 7 bases, with 19 bases left between them. Germline CDR1 MDHEN, CDR2 SYDVKM.

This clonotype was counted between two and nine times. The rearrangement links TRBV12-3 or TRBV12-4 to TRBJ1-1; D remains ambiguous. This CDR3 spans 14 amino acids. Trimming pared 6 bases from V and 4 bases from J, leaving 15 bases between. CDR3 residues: CASSLTGIGTEAFF. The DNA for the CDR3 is TGTGCCAGCAGCCTCACGGGGATCGGCACTGAAGCTTTCTTT.

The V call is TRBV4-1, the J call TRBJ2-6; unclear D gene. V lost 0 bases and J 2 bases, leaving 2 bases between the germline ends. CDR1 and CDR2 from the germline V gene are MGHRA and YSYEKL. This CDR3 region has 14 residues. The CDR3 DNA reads TGCGCCAGCAGCCAAGATCCTGGGGCCAACGTCCTGACTTTC. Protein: CASSQDPGANVLTF.

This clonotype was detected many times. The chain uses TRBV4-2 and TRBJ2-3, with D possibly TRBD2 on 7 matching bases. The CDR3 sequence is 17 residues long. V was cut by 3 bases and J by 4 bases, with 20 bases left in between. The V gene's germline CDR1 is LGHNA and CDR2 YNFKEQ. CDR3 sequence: CASSHEQLAGAPDTQYF. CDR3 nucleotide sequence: TGTGCCAGCAGCCACGAGCAGCTGGCGGGGGCCCCAGATACGCAGTATTTT.

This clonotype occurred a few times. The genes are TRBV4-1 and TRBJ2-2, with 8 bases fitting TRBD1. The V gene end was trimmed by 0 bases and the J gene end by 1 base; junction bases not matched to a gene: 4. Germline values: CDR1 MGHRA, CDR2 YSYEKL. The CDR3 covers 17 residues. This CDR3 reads CASSQEVGTGNTGELFF. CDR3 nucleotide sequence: TGCGCCAGCAGCCAAGAAGTAGGGACAGGGAACACCGGGGAGCTGTTTTTT.

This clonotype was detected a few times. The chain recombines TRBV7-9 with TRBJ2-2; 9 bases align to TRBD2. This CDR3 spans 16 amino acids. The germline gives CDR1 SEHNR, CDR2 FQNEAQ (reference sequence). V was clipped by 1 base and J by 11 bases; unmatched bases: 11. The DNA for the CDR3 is TGTGCCAGCAGCTTAGGAGCGGGAGGCCGTAACCGCGAGCTGTTTTTT. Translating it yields CASSLGAGGRNRELFF.

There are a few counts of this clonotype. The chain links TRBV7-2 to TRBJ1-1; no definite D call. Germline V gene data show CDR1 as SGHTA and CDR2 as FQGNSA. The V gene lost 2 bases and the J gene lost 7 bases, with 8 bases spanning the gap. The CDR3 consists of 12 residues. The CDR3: CASSLIAGEAFF. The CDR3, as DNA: TGTGCCAGCAGCTTAATTGCTGGTGAAGCTTTCTTT.

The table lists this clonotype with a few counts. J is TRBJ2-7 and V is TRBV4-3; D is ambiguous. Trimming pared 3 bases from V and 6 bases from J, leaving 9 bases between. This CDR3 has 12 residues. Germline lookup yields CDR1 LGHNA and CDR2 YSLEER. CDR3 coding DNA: TGCGCCAGCAGCCATGTAGGGCGCGAGCAGTACTTC. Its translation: CASSHVGREQYF.

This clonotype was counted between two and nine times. The CDR3 coding sequence is TGTGCCAGCAGCCTCTCGAGTGCGGTAAATTTTGATTCACCCCTCCACTTT. This sequence encodes CASSLSSAVNFDSPLHF. The chain joins TRBV6-5 to TRBJ1-6, with unresolved D. The CDR3 extends over 17 amino acids. The germline CDR1 and CDR2 sequences are MNHEY and SVGAGI. Trimming took off 6 bases at V and 8 bases at J, with 23 bases between the two ends.

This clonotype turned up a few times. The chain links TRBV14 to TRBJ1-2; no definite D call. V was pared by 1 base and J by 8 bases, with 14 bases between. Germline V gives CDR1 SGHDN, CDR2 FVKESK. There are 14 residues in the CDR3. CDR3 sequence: CASSQVSTTGGYTF. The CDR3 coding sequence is TGTGCCAGCAGCCAAGTGTCCACCACCGGGGGCTACACCTTC.

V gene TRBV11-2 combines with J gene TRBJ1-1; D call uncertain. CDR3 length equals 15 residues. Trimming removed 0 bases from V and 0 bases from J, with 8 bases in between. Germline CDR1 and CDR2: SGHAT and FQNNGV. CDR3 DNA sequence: TGTGCCAGCAGCTTAGATCCCAGCATGAACACTGAAGCTTTCTTT. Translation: CASSLDPSMNTEAFF.

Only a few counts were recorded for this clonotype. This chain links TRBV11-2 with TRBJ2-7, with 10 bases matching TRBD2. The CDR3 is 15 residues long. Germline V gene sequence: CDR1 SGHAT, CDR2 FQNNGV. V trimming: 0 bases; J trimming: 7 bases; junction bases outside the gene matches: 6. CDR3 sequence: CASSLDPAGGREQYF. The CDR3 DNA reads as TGTGCCAGCAGCTTAGATCCAGCGGGGGGGCGAGAGCAGTACTTC.

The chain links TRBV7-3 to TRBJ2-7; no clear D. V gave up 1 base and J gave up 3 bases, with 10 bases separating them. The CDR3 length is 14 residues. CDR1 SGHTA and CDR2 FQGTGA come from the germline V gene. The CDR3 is CASSLNAGNYEQYF. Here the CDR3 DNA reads TGTGCCAGCAGCTTAAACGCAGGAAACTACGAGCAGTACTTC.

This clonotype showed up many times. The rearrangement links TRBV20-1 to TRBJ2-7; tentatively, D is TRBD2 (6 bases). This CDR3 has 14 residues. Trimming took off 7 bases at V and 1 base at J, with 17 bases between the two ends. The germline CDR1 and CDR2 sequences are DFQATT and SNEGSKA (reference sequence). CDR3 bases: TGCAGTGTCAACAGCGGGTCGGCATCCTACGAGCAGTACTTC. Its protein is CSVNSGSASYEQYF.

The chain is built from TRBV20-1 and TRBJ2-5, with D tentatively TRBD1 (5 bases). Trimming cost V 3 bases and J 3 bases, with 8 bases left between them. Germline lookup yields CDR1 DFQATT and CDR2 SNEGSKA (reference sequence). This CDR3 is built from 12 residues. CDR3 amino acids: CSASGREETQYF. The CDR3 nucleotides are TGCAGTGCTAGTGGCAGGGAAGAGACCCAGTACTTC.

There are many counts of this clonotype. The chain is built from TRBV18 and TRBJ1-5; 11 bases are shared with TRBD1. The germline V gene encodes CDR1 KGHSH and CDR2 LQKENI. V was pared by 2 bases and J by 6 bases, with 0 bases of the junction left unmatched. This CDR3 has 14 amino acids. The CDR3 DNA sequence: TGTGCCAGCTCACCAGGGACAGGGGGTCAGCCCCAGCATTTT. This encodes CASSPGTGGQPQHF.

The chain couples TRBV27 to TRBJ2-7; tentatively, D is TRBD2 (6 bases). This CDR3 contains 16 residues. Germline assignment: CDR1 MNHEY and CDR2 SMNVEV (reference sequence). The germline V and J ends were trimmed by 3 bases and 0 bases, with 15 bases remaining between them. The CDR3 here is CASSFFTSRSSYEQYF. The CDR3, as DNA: TGTGCCAGCAGTTTCTTCACTAGCAGGAGCTCCTACGAGCAGTACTTC.